The 11 T cell receptor beta chains below come from one sample, sequenced in a study of cytomegalovirus exposure and HLA in healthy donors. The PCR used 60 Vbeta and 13 Jbeta primers. The protocol was immunoSEQ multiplex PCR, while the TCRdb copy is restricted to in-frame clones and leaves out a portion. The repertoire holds roughly 150,000 clones, with approximately 80% as singletons. Sequencing was carried out using PBMCs. These receptors came from a woman aged 45-65 years in good health and CMV-seropositive.

A few counts support this clone. CDR3 sequence: CASSALGQGEQYF. In DNA, the CDR3 is TGTGCCAGCAGTGCGTTGGGCCAGGGAGAGCAGTACTTC. This sequence joins TRBV2 and TRBJ2-7; a weak D match, TRBD1 (5 bases). Trimming stripped 4 bases from V and 7 bases from J, with 14 bases between. In germline, CDR1 is SNHLY, CDR2 FYNNEI. CDR3 length equals 13 residues.

Points on this clone: An end of the junction differs from the germline gene, which may be a read error. The chain employs TRBV7-9 and TRBJ1-2; TRBD1 might be the D (5 bases). The CDR3 totals 12 residues. CDR1 and CDR2 (germline): SEHNR, FQNEAQ (reference sequence). The DNA for the CDR3 is TGCGCCAGCAGCCAAGATACAGGAGAGCACACCTTC. Amino acid sequence: CASSQDTGEHTF.

The rearrangement uses TRBV6-5 and TRBJ1-2; D may be TRBD1 (5 bases). The CDR3 has 13 residues. The V end lost 4 bases, the J end lost 5 bases, and 11 bases lay between the germline ends. Germline V CDR1 and CDR2: MNHEY, SVGAGI. The DNA of the CDR3 is TGTGCCAGCAGTTCCAACAGGTGGTATGGCTACACCTTC. It yields the protein CASSSNRWYGYTF.

The chain joins TRBV7-3 to TRBJ1-1, with a weak D call TRBD1 (6 bases). There are 13 residues in the CDR3. V lost 3 bases and J 6 bases, leaving 11 bases between the germline ends. The germline V gene has CDR1 SGHTA and CDR2 FQGTGA. For the CDR3, the DNA is TGTGCCAGCAGCTTGAGGGGGATTGCTGAAGCTTTCTTT. Its translation is CASSLRGIAEAFF. Variable domain in full (rest from reference TRBV7-3 and TRBJ1-1): GAGVSQTPSNKVTEKGKYVELRCDPISGHTALYWYRQSLGQGPEFLIYFQGTGAADDSGLPNDRFFAVRPEGSVSTLKIQRTERGDSAVYLCASSLRGIAEAFFGQGTRLTVV.

The CDR3 DNA sequence: TGCGCCAGCAGCCAACCTCGACAGGGGCAGGAGGAAAAACTGTTTTTT. Translation: CASSQPRQGQEEKLFF. This sequence joins TRBV4-1 and TRBJ1-4, with 8 positions matching TRBD1. This CDR3 has 16 amino acids. J gave up 8 bases and V 2 bases, and 10 bases lay outside the gene matches. The germline V gene has CDR1 MGHRA and CDR2 YSYEKL.

The gene calls are TRBV5-1 and TRBJ1-1; tentative D call: TRBD1 (6 bases). The germline V gene has CDR1 SGHRS and CDR2 YFSETQ. This CDR3 has 14 residues. Trimming removed 4 bases at V and 1 base at J, with 11 bases between. The CDR3 loop is CASSLQTGNTEAFF. CDR3 DNA sequence: TGCGCCAGCAGCCTTCAGACAGGGAACACTGAAGCTTTCTTT.

The chain has TRBV30 and TRBJ2-7, with D possibly TRBD1 on 6 matching bases. The V end lost 0 bases, the J end lost 3 bases, and 15 bases lay between the germline ends. The CDR3 is 15 residues long. Germline V gene lookup returns CDR1 GTSNPN and CDR2 SVGIG (reference sequence). The CDR3 region has the DNA TGTGCCTGGAGTGTAGGGGGTAGTACGTTCTACGAGCAGTACTTC. It translates to CAWSVGGSTFYEQYF.

The V and J genes are TRBV18 and TRBJ2-1, with D possibly matching TRBD1 (6 bases). CDR1 and CDR2 (germline): KGHSH, LQKENI. CDR3 length: 17 amino acids. Trimming pared 3 bases from V and 4 bases from J, leaving 19 bases between. The CDR3: CASSPNLTGLPYNEQFF. CDR3 DNA sequence: TGTGCCAGCTCACCGAACCTGACAGGTCTACCTTACAATGAGCAGTTCTTC.

CDR3 amino acids: CASSEFQNTEAFF. The CDR3 region has the DNA TGTGCCAGCAGTGAATTCCAGAACACTGAAGCTTTCTTT. The chain employs TRBV6-1 and TRBJ1-1; D unclear. The CDR3 loop spans 13 amino acids. V was pared by 2 bases and J by 1 base, with 5 bases between. CDR1 and CDR2 (germline): MNHNS, SASEGT.

The chain employs TRBV7-2 and TRBJ1-1; 12 bases are a match to TRBD1. CDR1 is SGHTA, CDR2 FQGNSA, per germline. V shed 1 base and J 12 bases; nucleotides not matched to a gene: 6. This CDR3 spans 14 amino acids. The CDR3 loop is CASSLGGTGGATFF. The CDR3 DNA is TGTGCCAGCAGCTTAGGGGGGACAGGGGGCGCAACTTTCTTT.

About this clone itself: Compared with germline, one end of the junction differs, possibly owing to a read error. The V and J genes are TRBV5-1 and TRBJ1-2; D is uncertain. The germline V gene encodes CDR1 SGHRS and CDR2 YFSETQ. There are 12 residues in the CDR3. In DNA, the CDR3 is TGCGCCAGCAGCTTGAGTGAGGGCGGCTACGCCTTC. Translation: CASSLSEGGYAF.